What follows are 21 T cell receptor beta chains derived from one specimen sequenced in a study of T cell responses to AZD1222 COVID-19 vaccine. Clones were sequenced by immunoSEQ multiplex PCR, and TCRdb holds only the in-frame ones, with some missing. Of tens of thousands of clones listed, approximately 91% are singletons. The sequenced sample was peripheral blood, obtained on day 0 of AZD1222 vaccination. The receptors originated from an adult in good health.

The chain links TRBV7-2 to TRBJ1-4, with no clear D. V gave up 2 bases and J gave up 7 bases, with 14 bases separating them. Germline CDR1 reads SGHTA; CDR2 reads FQGNSA. The CDR3 totals 15 residues. The CDR3 protein is CASSLSPGNTEKLFF. CDR3 DNA: TGTGCCAGCAGCTTAAGTCCGGGGAATACTGAAAAACTGTTTTTT.

The J gene is TRBJ1-2, the V gene TRBV19; 7 bases match TRBD1. This CDR3 is 14 amino acids long. Germline CDR1 is LNHDA and CDR2 is SQIVND (reference sequence). V shed 3 bases and J 8 bases; nucleotides not matched to a gene: 9. The CDR3 nucleotides are TGTGCCAGTAGTATCCCCGGGACAGCGGGAGGCTACACCTTC. It specifies CASSIPGTAGGYTF. Full variable domain (missing parts from reference TRBV19 and TRBJ1-2): DGGITQSPKYLFRKEGQNVTLSCEQNLNHDAMYWYRQDPGQGLRLIYYSQIVNDFQKGDIAEGYSVSREKKESFPLTVTSAQKNPTAFYLCASSIPGTAGGYTFGSGTRLTVV.

The chain links TRBV6-5 to TRBJ1-2; D gene unclear. Trimming removed 0 bases from V and 3 bases from J, with 8 bases in between. The CDR3 is made up of 14 amino acids. Looked up from germline, CDR1 is MNHEY and CDR2 is SVGAGI. For the CDR3, the DNA is TGTGCCAGCAGTTACTCATCGGAGCACTATGGCTACACCTTC. It codes for CASSYSSEHYGYTF.

This clone appeared once. The chain joins TRBV19 to TRBJ1-5; 11 positions agree with TRBD1. CDR1 LNHDA and CDR2 SQIVND come from the germline V gene (reference sequence). The CDR3 consists of 16 residues. V dropped 8 bases and J dropped 2; count of bases not matched to a gene: 8. The CDR3 protein is CASLGQGAVRNQPQHF. The CDR3 bases are TGTGCCAGTCTTGGACAGGGGGCGGTTCGCAATCAGCCCCAGCATTTT.

This clone was seen only a few times. The genes are TRBV19 and TRBJ2-3, with TRBD2 matching 7 bases. The CDR3 has 14 amino acids. The V gene's germline CDR1 is LNHDA and CDR2 SQIVND (reference sequence). V gave up 11 bases and J gave up 1 base; unmatched junction bases: 9. The CDR3 loop reads CAAAGLTGTDTQYF. The CDR3, as DNA: TGTGCCGCAGCGGGGCTAACGGGCACAGATACGCAGTATTTT.

The chain combines TRBV5-6 with TRBJ2-5, with D perhaps TRBD1 (6 bases). The CDR3 length is 18 residues. V lost 0 bases and J 0 bases, leaving 18 bases between the germline ends. Germline V gene sequence: CDR1 SGHDT, CDR2 YYEEEE. In DNA form, the CDR3 reads TGTGCCAGCAGCTTGGATCTTAGGGGACAAGCGTACCAAGAGACCCAGTACTTC. Protein: CASSLDLRGQAYQETQYF.

V and J are TRBV5-1 and TRBJ1-5; tentative D call: TRBD1 (5 bases). The V and J ends lost 4 bases and 2 bases respectively, with 13 bases between them. This CDR3 has 15 amino acids. CDR1 and CDR2 (germline): SGHRS, YFSETQ. CDR3 in amino acids: CASSPGVGGNQPQHF. CDR3 nucleotide sequence: TGCGCCAGCAGCCCGGGGGTTGGGGGCAATCAGCCCCAGCATTTT.

The rearrangement joins TRBV18 to TRBJ1-2; TRBD1 matches 9 bases. CDR1 and CDR2 from the germline V gene are KGHSH and LQKENI. J gave up 7 bases and V 6 bases, and 15 bases lay outside the gene matches. The CDR3 runs 16 residues. The CDR3 nucleotides are TGTGCCAGCTCGACAGTTTTGACAGGGGGTCCAGCTGGCTACACCTTC. It yields the protein CASSTVLTGGPAGYTF.

The genes are TRBV27 and TRBJ2-5; a possible D gene is TRBD2 (6 bases). The CDR3 extends over 16 amino acids. The V and J ends lost 3 bases and 0 bases respectively, with 14 bases between them. Germline CDR1 is MNHEY and CDR2 is SMNVEV (reference sequence). CDR3 loop: CASSFGTGTNQETQYF. For the CDR3, the DNA is TGTGCCAGCAGTTTTGGGACTGGAACAAACCAAGAGACCCAGTACTTC.

CDR3 coding DNA: TGCGCCAGCCGAGGGTTTGACAGCGTTAATGAAAAACTGTTTTTT. This gives the protein CASRGFDSVNEKLFF. J is TRBJ1-4 and V is TRBV5-1, with D perhaps matching TRBD1 (5 bases). The CDR3 runs 15 residues. Germline V gene lookup returns CDR1 SGHRS and CDR2 YFSETQ. With 7 bases removed from V and 4 bases from J, the gap between germline ends came to 17 bases.

A few counts support this clone. The chain joins TRBV19 to TRBJ1-5, with D unresolved. Germline V CDR1 and CDR2: LNHDA, SQIVND (reference sequence). The CDR3 consists of 15 residues. V was clipped by 0 bases and J by 6 bases, with 12 bases between them. CDR3 in amino acids: CASSIDRPEGQPQHF. CDR3 sequence (DNA): TGTGCCAGTAGTATAGACAGACCGGAGGGTCAGCCCCAGCATTTT. The full variable domain, its missing parts supplied by reference TRBV19 and TRBJ1-5, is DGGITQSPKYLFRKEGQNVTLSCEQNLNHDAMYWYRQDPGQGLRLIYYSQIVNDFQKGDIAEGYSVSREKKESFPLTVTSAQKNPTAFYLCASSIDRPEGQPQHFGDGTRLSIL.

V gene TRBV19 combines with J gene TRBJ1-1; D call uncertain. Trimming stripped 8 bases from V and 0 bases from J, with 10 bases between. The germline V gene encodes CDR1 LNHDA and CDR2 SQIVND (reference sequence). The CDR3 sequence is 13 residues long. CDR3 DNA: TGTGCCAGTCAGCCGGTCATGAACACTGAAGCTTTCTTT. Its protein product is CASQPVMNTEAFF.

This clone was found once. The chain couples TRBV28 to TRBJ2-2; D ambiguous. The germline V gene encodes CDR1 MDHEN and CDR2 SYDVKM. The CDR3 spans 14 residues. The germline V and J ends were trimmed by 3 bases and 5 bases, with 10 bases remaining between them. CDR3 sequence reads: CASSFPPQTGELFF. The CDR3 DNA sequence: TGTGCCAGCAGTTTCCCCCCACAAACCGGGGAGCTGTTTTTT.

The chain joins TRBV14 to TRBJ1-1, with a tentative D call TRBD1 (6 bases). Germline V gene lookup returns CDR1 SGHDN and CDR2 FVKESK. The germline V and J ends were trimmed by 4 bases and 1 base, with 22 bases remaining between them. This CDR3 comprises 18 residues. DNA for the CDR3: TGTGCCAGCAGCCCCATAAGGTGGGGGGCTACGTCGAACACTGAAGCTTTCTTT. Translating it yields CASSPIRWGATSNTEAFF. Full variable domain (rest looked up from reference TRBV14 and TRBJ1-1): EAGVTQFPSHSVIEKGQTVTLRCDPISGHDNLYWYRRVMGKEIKFLLHFVKESKQDESGMPNNRFLAERTGGTYSTLKVQPAELEDSGVYFCASSPIRWGATSNTEAFFGQGTRLTVV.

The gene calls are TRBV21-1 and TRBJ2-5; the table assigns TRBD2, which was not confirmed against the DNA. TRBV21-1 is labeled a pseudogene. This CDR3 is built from 14 residues. The DNA for the CDR3 is TGTGCCAGCAGCAAAGTTCCGTACCAAGAGACCCAGTACTTC. This codes for CASSKVPYQETQYF.

The chain links TRBV7-9 to TRBJ1-2; D possibly corresponds to TRBD1 (5 bases). There are 12 residues in the CDR3. Trimming took off 5 bases at V and 4 bases at J, with 8 bases between the two ends. Germline CDR1 and CDR2: SEHNR and FQNEAQ (reference sequence). This chain's CDR3 is CASSPGLYGYTF. The CDR3 DNA follows: TGTGCCAGCAGCCCGGGACTCTATGGCTACACCTTC.

The V and J genes are TRBV7-9 and TRBJ1-3, with 8 bases identical to TRBD1. In germline, CDR1 is SEHNR, CDR2 FQNEAQ (reference sequence). V trimming: 1 base; J trimming: 0 bases; junction bases outside the gene matches: 5. The CDR3 runs to 17 residues. The CDR3 DNA follows: TGTGCCAGCAGCTTAGGCCCGGGACAGGCCTCTGGAAACACCATATATTTT. The encoded protein is CASSLGPGQASGNTIYF.

About this clone: A junction boundary mismatches the germline segment, possibly from a read error. The chain recombines TRBV7-7 with TRBJ2-1, with D perhaps TRBD1 (5 bases). This CDR3 is built from 14 residues. Germline CDR1 SSHAT, CDR2 FNYEAQ (reference sequence). The CDR3 DNA follows: TGTGCTAGCAGCTTAGGGGTTGCTCGGGATGAGCAGTTCTTC. Translation: CASSLGVARDEQFF.

V and J are TRBV3-1 (or the pseudogene TRBV3-2) and TRBJ1-1; 10 bases line up with TRBD1. Unmatched junction bases numbered 14, after V lost 5 bases and J lost 5 bases. This CDR3 has 17 residues. Looked up from germline, CDR1 is LGHDT and CDR2 is YNNKEL (reference sequence). The CDR3 coding sequence is TGTGCCAGCAGCAGACCCGGGACAGGGGTGTACGGGACTGAAGCTTTCTTT. This codes for CASSRPGTGVYGTEAFF.

Notes on this clone: Other DNA variants within this sample encode the same CDR3. The chain carries TRBV7-9 and TRBJ2-7; a weak D match, TRBD1 (5 bases). The CDR3 totals 13 residues. The germline V gene has CDR1 SEHNR and CDR2 FQNEAQ (reference sequence). The CDR3 coding sequence is TGTGCCAGCAGCTTAGGACAGCCTTACGAGCAGTATGTC. This translates into CASSLGQPYEQYV.

The chain employs TRBV19 and TRBJ2-1, with 11 bases that match TRBD2. Losses at the gene ends were 6 bases for V and 11 bases for J; bases not matched to a gene: 12. Germline assignment: CDR1 LNHDA and CDR2 SQIVND (reference sequence). There are 15 residues in the CDR3. CDR3 bases: TGTGCCAGTAGGGGAACTAGCGGGAGCCTGAGTAAGCAGTTCTTC. Protein sequence: CASRGTSGSLSKQFF.